This T cell receptor (beta chain) was sequenced in a study of monozygotic twins with inflammatory bowel disease. Study conclusions and caveats: In these data, no single strong IBD-associated signal or clonotype received support.

With regard to this clonotype: The target antigen is unknown.

The CDR3 spans 15 residues. Germline CDR1 reads SNHLY; CDR2 reads FYNNEI. Using the 5' RACE reads, TCRdb records one entry per CDR3 protein without DNA. The data show some 210,000 distinct CDR3 sequences, and the top ten clones hold approximately 1.6%. The chain carries TRBV2 and TRBJ1-5; TCRdb designates TRBD1, a call that cannot be tested without DNA. The sequence came from a human donor with ulcerative colitis or Crohn's disease, or a healthy co-twin of an affected twin (not recorded which). Sample: blood. The chain's CDR3 is CASSLMDRDNQPQHF.